This TCR beta chain was identified in a study of blood T cells in healthy people across ages. This clonotype came up a few times. The antigen is unknown. Using a J-beta primer mix together with a sample-barcoded 5' primer, a second PCR was run for 7 to 11 cycles. TCRdb ran MiXCR on the 5' RACE reads and lists one entry per CDR3 protein. Here the sample spans about 930,000 distinct CDR3 sequences, 29% being singletons. CDR1 and CDR2 from the germline V gene are SGHTA and FQGNSA. The V end lost 6 bases, the J end lost 0 bases, and 11 bases lay between the germline ends. The CDR3 runs 14 residues. Overall study findings and caveats: Both higher diversity and more naive CD4+ cells marked long-lived donors when set against aged donors. PBMCs that were unsorted prevented a conclusive naive versus antigen-experienced comparison.

Samples each yielded at least 5 micrograms of total RNA. This same sample was also taken into another study, of T cells of mothers and their children. That work adds: Using the M1S primer, the second PCR added sample barcodes along with 2-4 random nucleotides.

Sequenced material: blood. The TCR comes from a woman aged 40 to 50 in good health. The genes are TRBV7-2 and TRBJ1-1, with D unclear. CDR3 bases: TGTGCCAGCAGACCCGGCGGGATGAACACTGAAGCTTTCTTT. Its protein is CASRPGGMNTEAFF.